A selection of T cell receptor beta chains follows, all from one sample in a study of Graves' ophthalmopathy and Graves' hyperthyroidism. A single record per CDR3 protein comes from TCRdb applying MiXCR to the multiplex PCR reads. Counted here are a few hundred thousand distinct CDR3 sequences, less than 40% occurring once; the ten biggest clones make up about 4.6%. Sequencing was performed on peripheral blood or thyroid tissue (not recorded which). These receptors all stem from an adult man with Graves' hyperthyroidism. CDR3s include the opening cysteine and the closing phenylalanine or tryptophan. D genes are given only for firm matches. A clone size is listed for some rows: how often the clone was seen (once, few, many), or a class if it is expanded.

d_gene: NA; j_gene: TRBJ1-2; v_gene: TRBV9; abundance: NA; CDR3nt: TGTGCCAGCAGCTCGACTAGCGGGATCAACTATGGCTACACCTTC; CDR3aa: CASSSTSGINYGYTF
d_gene: TRBD1; j_gene: TRBJ2-7; v_gene: TRBV7-9; abundance: many; CDR3nt: TGTGCCAGCAGCCCCCGGGACAGGGGGTCGTACGAGCAGTACTTC; CDR3aa: CASSPRDRGSYEQYF
d_gene: NA; j_gene: TRBJ2-5; v_gene: TRBV20-1; abundance: NA; CDR3nt: TGCAGTGCTAGCGGGGCAGAGACCCAGTACTTC; CDR3aa: CSASGAETQYF
d_gene: NA; j_gene: TRBJ2-2; v_gene: TRBV29-1; abundance: many; CDR3nt: TGCAGCGTTCTAGCGTATAACACCGGGGAGCTGTTTTTT; CDR3aa: CSVLAYNTGELFF
d_gene: NA; j_gene: TRBJ2-7; v_gene: TRBV9; abundance: NA; CDR3nt: TGTGCCAGCAGCATTCGGCATCGGGCCTCCTACGAGCAGTACTTC; CDR3aa: CASSIRHRASYEQYF
d_gene: TRBD1; j_gene: TRBJ2-7; v_gene: TRBV20-1; abundance: many; CDR3nt: TGCAGTGCTACCAGACAGGGCTACGACGAGCAGTACTTC; CDR3aa: CSATRQGYDEQYF
d_gene: NA; j_gene: TRBJ1-1; v_gene: TRBV10-1; abundance: NA; CDR3nt: TGCGCCAGCAGTGACGGGGGACTCTCAAAGAACACTGAAGCTTTCTTT; CDR3aa: CASSDGGLSKNTEAFF
d_gene: NA; j_gene: TRBJ1-1; v_gene: TRBV4-1; abundance: many; CDR3nt: TGCGCCAGCAGCCAAGTCCTGATGAACACTGAAGCTTTCTTT; CDR3aa: CASSQVLMNTEAFF
d_gene: NA; j_gene: TRBJ1-2; v_gene: TRBV9; abundance: NA; CDR3nt: TGTGCCAGCAGCCCGACAGAGATCTATGGCTACACCTTC; CDR3aa: CASSPTEIYGYTF
d_gene: TRBD1; j_gene: TRBJ1-5; v_gene: TRBV25-1; abundance: once; CDR3nt: TGTGCCAGCAGTGATAGAGGAGGACAGGGCCAGCATTTT; CDR3aa: CASSDRGGQGQHF
d_gene: TRBD2; j_gene: TRBJ2-7; v_gene: TRBV11-2; abundance: few; CDR3nt: TGTGCCAGCAGCTTAACTAGCGGACCCCCCTACGAGCAGTACTTC; CDR3aa: CASSLTSGPPYEQYF
d_gene: NA; j_gene: TRBJ1-1; v_gene: TRBV12-3/TRBV12-4; abundance: many; CDR3nt: TGTGCCAGCGGGGGTCTGGGACTTGAAGCTTTCTTT; CDR3aa: CASGGLGLEAFF
d_gene: TRBD1; j_gene: TRBJ2-7; v_gene: TRBV2; abundance: few; CDR3nt: TGTGCCAGCAGCGGGCCCGGACAGGGGGCGCTTGAGCAGTACTTC; CDR3aa: CASSGPGQGALEQYF
d_gene: TRBD1; j_gene: TRBJ2-7; v_gene: TRBV29-1; abundance: many; CDR3nt: TGCAGCGTTGGAGGCGGGACAGGAGCCTACGAGCAGTACTTC; CDR3aa: CSVGGGTGAYEQYF
d_gene: NA; j_gene: TRBJ1-5; v_gene: TRBV10-2; abundance: NA; CDR3nt: TGCGCCAGCAGTGAGTCTACGACAGGACCATTAAATCAGCCCCAGCATTTT; CDR3aa: CASSESTTGPLNQPQHF
d_gene: TRBD1; j_gene: TRBJ2-6; v_gene: TRBV13; abundance: NA; CDR3nt: TGTGCCAGCAGCGCCTCCGGGACAGGTATCTCTGGGGCCAACGTCCTGACTTTC; CDR3aa: CASSASGTGISGANVLTF
d_gene: TRBD2; j_gene: TRBJ2-1; v_gene: TRBV7-2; abundance: NA; CDR3nt: TGTGCCAGCAGCCAAGCGGGGGGCCTTCAGTTCTTC; CDR3aa: CASSQAGGLQFF
d_gene: NA; j_gene: TRBJ2-1; v_gene: TRBV2; abundance: NA; CDR3nt: TGTGCGACAGCGGGCAGGGGGGCAGATGAGCAGTTCTTC; CDR3aa: CATAGRGADEQFF
d_gene: NA; j_gene: TRBJ2-7; v_gene: TRBV5-1; abundance: many; CDR3nt: TGCGCCAGCAGCTTGGAAGGCCTGGGGTTGCGCTCCTACGAGCAGTACTTC; CDR3aa: CASSLEGLGLRSYEQYF
d_gene: NA; j_gene: TRBJ1-1; v_gene: TRBV5-1; abundance: many; CDR3nt: TGCGCCAGCAGCTTAGAGGGGTCGATGAACACTGAAGCTTTCTTT; CDR3aa: CASSLEGSMNTEAFF
d_gene: NA; j_gene: TRBJ1-1; v_gene: TRBV29-1; abundance: many; CDR3nt: TGCAGCGTAAGACCTATAATGTACACTGAAGCTTTCTTT; CDR3aa: CSVRPIMYTEAFF
d_gene: NA; j_gene: TRBJ1-6; v_gene: TRBV11-2; abundance: few; CDR3nt: TGTGCCAGCAGCCAAAGAACGGATAATTCACCCCTCCACTTT; CDR3aa: CASSQRTDNSPLHF
d_gene: TRBD1; j_gene: TRBJ1-2; v_gene: TRBV27; abundance: few; CDR3nt: TGTGCCAGCAGTCCCGGGACAGGGTCCTATGGCTACACCTTC; CDR3aa: CASSPGTGSYGYTF
d_gene: NA; j_gene: TRBJ1-6; v_gene: TRBV2; abundance: few; CDR3nt: TGTGCCAGCGAGGGGGTATCAAATTCACCCCTCCACTTT; CDR3aa: CASEGVSNSPLHF
d_gene: NA; j_gene: TRBJ1-1; v_gene: TRBV7-9; abundance: NA; CDR3nt: TGTGCCAGCAGCTTAGGCGGGGTCGGGGCCACTGAAGCTTTCTTT; CDR3aa: CASSLGGVGATEAFF
d_gene: TRBD2; j_gene: TRBJ2-2; v_gene: TRBV27; abundance: NA; CDR3nt: TGTGCCAGCAGAAAGACTAGCGGGGGATTCGGGGAGCTGTTTTTT; CDR3aa: CASRKTSGGFGELFF
d_gene: NA; j_gene: TRBJ2-7; v_gene: TRBV29-1; abundance: NA; CDR3nt: TGCAGCGTTGAGTCCGGAGCAGGCGAGCAGTACTTC; CDR3aa: CSVESGAGEQYF
d_gene: NA; j_gene: TRBJ2-2; v_gene: TRBV7-9; abundance: NA; CDR3nt: TGTGCCAGCAGCTTACAGTTCAGGGGGCTGTTTTTT; CDR3aa: CASSLQFRGLFF
d_gene: TRBD1; j_gene: TRBJ2-5; v_gene: TRBV20-1; abundance: NA; CDR3nt: TGCAGTGCAAGGACAGGGCAGGGAGAGACCCAGTACTTC; CDR3aa: CSARTGQGETQYF
d_gene: TRBD1; j_gene: TRBJ1-2; v_gene: TRBV12-3/TRBV12-4; abundance: NA; CDR3nt: TGTGCCAGCAGTTTTGGGACAGGGGGCTATGGCTACACCTTC; CDR3aa: CASSFGTGGYGYTF
d_gene: NA; j_gene: TRBJ1-1; v_gene: TRBV7-3; abundance: NA; CDR3nt: TGTGCCAGCAGCTTAACCCCACGGGCAGTCACTGAAGCTTTCTTT; CDR3aa: CASSLTPRAVTEAFF
d_gene: NA; j_gene: TRBJ1-6; v_gene: TRBV14; abundance: many; CDR3nt: TGTGCCAGCAGCCAGGGGGCAGGGAGATCACCCCTCCACTTT; CDR3aa: CASSQGAGRSPLHF
d_gene: NA; j_gene: TRBJ1-2; v_gene: TRBV10-3; abundance: once; CDR3nt: TGTGCCATCAGGGGAGCGAGCTATGGCTACACCTTC; CDR3aa: CAIRGASYGYTF
d_gene: NA; j_gene: TRBJ2-3; v_gene: TRBV2; abundance: NA; CDR3nt: TGTGCCAGCAGTGAGACTCTCGGCACAGATACGCAGTATTTT; CDR3aa: CASSETLGTDTQYF
d_gene: NA; j_gene: TRBJ1-2; v_gene: TRBV24-1; abundance: many; CDR3nt: TGTGCCACCAGTGCGGGAGAGTTGACCGACTATGGCTACACCTTC; CDR3aa: CATSAGELTDYGYTF
d_gene: NA; j_gene: TRBJ1-1; v_gene: TRBV6-5; abundance: NA; CDR3nt: TGTGCCAGCTCGGGGCCCCTAGGGAGCACTGAAGCTTTCTTT; CDR3aa: CASSGPLGSTEAFF
d_gene: TRBD1; j_gene: TRBJ1-4; v_gene: TRBV25-1; abundance: many; CDR3nt: TGTGCCAGCAGTGAATGGGGACAGGGTAATGAAAAACTGTTTTTT; CDR3aa: CASSEWGQGNEKLFF
d_gene: NA; j_gene: TRBJ2-7; v_gene: TRBV15; abundance: many; CDR3nt: TGTGCCACCAGCCAGGGGCGCGGGCAAAACTACGAGCAGTACTTC; CDR3aa: CATSQGRGQNYEQYF
d_gene: NA; j_gene: TRBJ1-4; v_gene: TRBV12-3/TRBV12-4; abundance: NA; CDR3nt: TGTGCCAGCAGGAGGGACACACCTAATGAAAAACTGTTTTTT; CDR3aa: CASRRDTPNEKLFF
d_gene: TRBD2; j_gene: TRBJ2-1; v_gene: TRBV7-2; abundance: once; CDR3nt: TGTGCCAGCAGCACCCGACTAGCGGGAGGTACCTACAATGAGCAGTTCTTC; CDR3aa: CASSTRLAGGTYNEQFF
d_gene: NA; j_gene: TRBJ2-5; v_gene: TRBV19; abundance: NA; CDR3nt: TGTGCCAGTAGCGCCACCCTGTACCAAGAGACCCAGTACTTC; CDR3aa: CASSATLYQETQYF
d_gene: NA; j_gene: TRBJ1-2; v_gene: TRBV12-3/TRBV12-4; abundance: many; CDR3nt: TGTGCCAGCAGCACCTCAATGGCAGGGAAACATGGCTACACCTTC; CDR3aa: CASSTSMAGKHGYTF
d_gene: NA; j_gene: TRBJ1-5; v_gene: TRBV20-1; abundance: many; CDR3nt: TGCAGTGCTAGCCCTTCTAACAGGTGGAATCAGCCCCAGCATTTT; CDR3aa: CSASPSNRWNQPQHF
d_gene: NA; j_gene: TRBJ2-5; v_gene: TRBV20-1; abundance: NA; CDR3nt: TGCAGTGCTAGCGGGGGGACACAAGAGACCCAGTACTTC; CDR3aa: CSASGGTQETQYF
d_gene: NA; j_gene: TRBJ2-5; v_gene: TRBV24-1; abundance: few; CDR3nt: TGTGCCACCAGCTGGACAGGGAGGGGAGAGACCCAGTACTTC; CDR3aa: CATSWTGRGETQYF
d_gene: NA; j_gene: TRBJ1-1; v_gene: TRBV9; abundance: many; CDR3nt: TGTGCCAGCAGCACCTCCCCGGGGGTCTACACTGAAGCTTTCTTT; CDR3aa: CASSTSPGVYTEAFF
d_gene: NA; j_gene: TRBJ2-7; v_gene: TRBV27; abundance: NA; CDR3nt: TGTGCCAGCAGTAGACAGGGTTTGGAGGGATACGGGCAGTACTTC; CDR3aa: CASSRQGLEGYGQYF
d_gene: TRBD1; j_gene: TRBJ1-2; v_gene: TRBV10-1; abundance: NA; CDR3nt: TGCGCCAGCAGTGAGTCGACAGGGGAGGCCGCTAGGGGCTACACCTTC; CDR3aa: CASSESTGEAARGYTF
d_gene: NA; j_gene: TRBJ2-1; v_gene: TRBV7-6; abundance: NA; CDR3nt: TGTGCCAGCAGCTTAGTATTCGGGGAGACGGCCCATGAGCAGTTCTTC; CDR3aa: CASSLVFGETAHEQFF
d_gene: NA; j_gene: TRBJ1-2; v_gene: TRBV7-2; abundance: NA; CDR3nt: TGTGCCAGCAGGCTAGCAGGTTCAGGCTACACCTTC; CDR3aa: CASRLAGSGYTF
d_gene: TRBD2; j_gene: TRBJ2-5; v_gene: TRBV11-2; abundance: many; CDR3nt: TGTGCCAGCAAGGCCCTAGCGGGGCTTTCCGAGACCCAGTACTTC; CDR3aa: CASKALAGLSETQYF
d_gene: TRBD1; j_gene: TRBJ1-3; v_gene: TRBV20-1; abundance: many; CDR3nt: TGCAGTGCAACCGGGACAGGGGCTGGAAACACCATATATTTT; CDR3aa: CSATGTGAGNTIYF
d_gene: NA; j_gene: TRBJ1-1; v_gene: TRBV12-3/TRBV12-4; abundance: many; CDR3nt: TGTGCCAGCATCCCTCCGGGGGGGACTGAAGCTTTCTTT; CDR3aa: CASIPPGGTEAFF
d_gene: TRBD1; j_gene: TRBJ1-4; v_gene: TRBV19; abundance: NA; CDR3nt: TGTGCCAGTAGTATTCGACAGGGTTTAGATGAAAAACTGTTTTTT; CDR3aa: CASSIRQGLDEKLFF
d_gene: NA; j_gene: TRBJ2-3; v_gene: TRBV9; abundance: NA; CDR3nt: TGTGCCAGCAGCGTCGGCGGCACAGATACGCAGTATTTT; CDR3aa: CASSVGGTDTQYF
d_gene: NA; j_gene: TRBJ2-5; v_gene: TRBV6-5; abundance: many; CDR3nt: TGTGCCAGCAGCTACGCGGACATACAGGGTGGGGAGACCCAGTACTTC; CDR3aa: CASSYADIQGGETQYF
d_gene: NA; j_gene: TRBJ1-6; v_gene: TRBV3-1; abundance: NA; CDR3nt: TGTGCCAGCAGCCAACGAGGGAGCGGGTCACCCCTCCACTTT; CDR3aa: CASSQRGSGSPLHF
d_gene: NA; j_gene: TRBJ1-3; v_gene: TRBV10-3; abundance: many; CDR3nt: TGTGCCATCAGTAAGGGGATAGATGGAAACACCATATATTTT; CDR3aa: CAISKGIDGNTIYF
d_gene: NA; j_gene: TRBJ2-3; v_gene: TRBV20-1; abundance: NA; CDR3nt: TGCAGTGCTAGAGATCAGAGGGATGCAACAGATACGCAGTATTTT; CDR3aa: CSARDQRDATDTQYF
d_gene: TRBD1; j_gene: TRBJ1-1; v_gene: TRBV20-1; abundance: many; CDR3nt: TGCAGTGCTGCAACAGGGGGATCCCTGAGAGCTTTCTTT; CDR3aa: CSAATGGSLRAFF